These T cell receptor beta chains were read from a single sample in a study of blood T cell repertoires in COVID-19. The data were produced by immunoSEQ multiplex PCR, yet TCRdb's version contains in-frame clones alone and is incomplete. The sample yields 250,000 to 300,000 clones, 65% to 90% seen once. Sequencing input: peripheral blood. These receptors were taken from a man aged 50 or older with active or convalescent COVID-19. Each CDR3 is given with its conserved first and last residue. The order of the fields is clone size, D gene, V gene, J gene, CDR3 protein, CDR3 DNA. D genes are given only for firm matches. Size tells how often a clone was seen (once, few, many) or the class of an expanded clone, and some rows leave it out.

clone_size: -; d_call: TRBD2; v_call: TRBV4-2; j_call: TRBJ2-5; cdr3_aa: CASSQGILAGSSGGQETQYF; cdr3_nt: TGTGCCAGCAGCCAGGGGATCCTAGCGGGATCTTCCGGGGGCCAAGAGACCCAGTACTTC
clone_size: -; d_call: -; v_call: TRBV10-3; j_call: TRBJ2-7; cdr3_aa: CAIRETGYEQYF; cdr3_nt: TGTGCCATCAGGGAGACAGGCTACGAGCAGTACTTC
clone_size: -; d_call: TRBD1; v_call: TRBV7-2; j_call: TRBJ1-5; cdr3_aa: CASSPAPGGRQPQHF; cdr3_nt: TGTGCCAGCAGCCCAGCCCCAGGGGGGCGTCAGCCCCAGCATTTT
clone_size: once; d_call: TRBD1; v_call: TRBV6-6; j_call: TRBJ2-7; cdr3_aa: CASNSGTGGYEQYF; cdr3_nt: TGTGCCAGCAACTCCGGGACAGGGGGCTACGAGCAGTACTTC
clone_size: few; d_call: -; v_call: TRBV7-2; j_call: TRBJ2-7; cdr3_aa: CASSLRGSGYEQYF; cdr3_nt: TGTGCCAGCAGCTTACGAGGGAGTGGCTACGAGCAGTACTTC
clone_size: -; d_call: TRBD2; v_call: TRBV2; j_call: TRBJ2-3; cdr3_aa: CASIRRREGVDTQYF; cdr3_nt: TGTGCCAGCATTAGGAGGCGGGAGGGCGTAGATACGCAGTATTTT
clone_size: -; d_call: TRBD1; v_call: TRBV2; j_call: TRBJ1-2; cdr3_aa: CASIGQDDRAENYGYTF; cdr3_nt: TGTGCCAGCATCGGGCAAGACGACAGGGCTGAGAACTATGGCTACACCTTC
clone_size: -; d_call: -; v_call: TRBV18; j_call: TRBJ1-5; cdr3_aa: CASSPAGTINQPQHF; cdr3_nt: TGTGCCAGCTCACCCGCCGGGACAATCAATCAGCCCCAGCATTTT
clone_size: -; d_call: -; v_call: TRBV28; j_call: TRBJ2-6; cdr3_aa: CASSRQGGSNVLTF; cdr3_nt: TGTGCCAGCAGCAGACAGGGAGGATCCAACGTCCTGACTTTC
clone_size: -; d_call: TRBD1; v_call: TRBV28; j_call: TRBJ2-7; cdr3_aa: CASIRGQDIYEQYF; cdr3_nt: TGTGCCAGCATCCGTGGACAGGACATCTACGAGCAGTACTTC
clone_size: -; d_call: TRBD1; v_call: TRBV2; j_call: TRBJ2-2; cdr3_aa: CASGKTGMGGELFF; cdr3_nt: TGTGCCAGCGGGAAGACAGGGATGGGCGGGGAGCTGTTTTTT
clone_size: -; d_call: TRBD1; v_call: TRBV18; j_call: TRBJ2-7; cdr3_aa: CASSPRQGTYEQYF; cdr3_nt: TGTGCCAGCTCACCCCGACAGGGGACCTACGAGCAGTACTTC
clone_size: once; d_call: -; v_call: TRBV18; j_call: TRBJ1-1; cdr3_aa: CASSPRSTEAFF; cdr3_nt: TGTGCCAGCTCACCAAGGAGCACTGAAGCTTTCTTT
clone_size: -; d_call: TRBD1; v_call: TRBV6-5; j_call: TRBJ1-5; cdr3_aa: CASTAQGAGQPQHF; cdr3_nt: TGTGCCAGCACGGCCCAGGGGGCTGGTCAGCCCCAGCATTTT
clone_size: once; d_call: -; v_call: TRBV27; j_call: TRBJ2-7; cdr3_aa: CASSLKRAYEQYF; cdr3_nt: TGTGCCAGCAGTTTGAAACGGGCCTACGAGCAGTACTTC
clone_size: -; d_call: TRBD1; v_call: TRBV4-3; j_call: TRBJ2-1; cdr3_aa: CASSHGQGYPSEQFF; cdr3_nt: TGCGCCAGCAGCCATGGACAGGGGTACCCCAGTGAGCAGTTCTTC
clone_size: -; d_call: -; v_call: TRBV5-8; j_call: TRBJ2-1; cdr3_aa: CASSFTGGLSSYNEQFF; cdr3_nt: TGTGCCAGCAGCTTTACTGGAGGGCTTAGCTCCTACAATGAGCAGTTCTTC
clone_size: -; d_call: TRBD2; v_call: TRBV4-1; j_call: TRBJ2-1; cdr3_aa: CASSQVGTSGLSEQFF; cdr3_nt: TGCGCCAGCAGCCAAGTAGGGACTAGCGGGCTCAGTGAGCAGTTCTTC
clone_size: -; d_call: -; v_call: TRBV7-8; j_call: TRBJ2-1; cdr3_aa: CASSLSFQEQFF; cdr3_nt: TGTGCCAGCAGCTTAAGTTTCCAGGAGCAGTTCTTC
clone_size: once; d_call: TRBD1; v_call: TRBV28; j_call: TRBJ1-6; cdr3_aa: CASSGQGNSPLHF; cdr3_nt: TGTGCCAGCTCGGGACAGGGTAATTCACCCCTCCACTTT
clone_size: -; d_call: -; v_call: TRBV6-5; j_call: TRBJ1-2; cdr3_aa: CASRAQGGYGYTF; cdr3_nt: TGTGCCAGCAGAGCCCAGGGCGGCTATGGCTACACCTTC
clone_size: once; d_call: -; v_call: TRBV5-1; j_call: TRBJ2-3; cdr3_aa: CASSGTLADTQYF; cdr3_nt: TGCGCCAGCAGCGGGACATTGGCAGATACGCAGTATTTT
clone_size: -; d_call: TRBD1; v_call: TRBV5-1; j_call: TRBJ2-4; cdr3_aa: CASSLRPGTGGNIQYF; cdr3_nt: TGCGCCAGCAGCCTTAGACCGGGGACAGGGGGTAACATTCAGTACTTC
clone_size: -; d_call: TRBD1; v_call: TRBV28; j_call: TRBJ1-2; cdr3_aa: CASSRQGVYGYTF; cdr3_nt: TGTGCCAGCAGTCGACAGGGCGTCTATGGCTACACCTTC
clone_size: -; d_call: TRBD2; v_call: TRBV29-1; j_call: TRBJ2-7; cdr3_aa: CSVGGLAGGNSYEQYF; cdr3_nt: TGCAGCGTTGGGGGACTAGCGGGAGGTAACTCCTACGAGCAGTACTTC
clone_size: -; d_call: -; v_call: TRBV24-1; j_call: TRBJ2-5; cdr3_aa: CATSGEGAQETQYF; cdr3_nt: TGTGCCACCAGTGGTGAGGGAGCACAAGAGACCCAGTACTTC
clone_size: few; d_call: TRBD1; v_call: TRBV7-2; j_call: TRBJ1-3; cdr3_aa: CASSSGQPGNTIYF; cdr3_nt: TGTGCCAGCAGCTCGGGACAGCCGGGAAACACCATATATTTT
clone_size: -; d_call: TRBD1; v_call: TRBV7-8; j_call: TRBJ1-1; cdr3_aa: CASSLGDSAFF; cdr3_nt: TGTGCCAGCAGCTTAGGGGACAGTGCTTTCTTT